The 24 T cell receptor beta chains presented below share a single source sample, sequenced in a study of blood T cells in healthy people across ages. Using a J-beta primer mix together with a sample-barcoded 5' primer, a second PCR was run for about 6 to 12 cycles. A single record per CDR3 protein comes from TCRdb applying MiXCR to the 5' RACE reads. The profile shows about 1.7 million distinct CDR3 sequences, roughly 28% of them singletons. Sequencing was performed on blood. All receptors derive from a woman in her twenties or thirties in good health.

Ten or more counts support this clonotype. This chain connects TRBV20-1 to TRBJ1-2; maybe TRBD1 (5 bases). CDR1 is DFQATT and CDR2 is SNEGSKA in the germline V gene (reference sequence). The CDR3 totals 11 residues. The V and J ends lost 7 bases and 3 bases respectively, with 9 bases between them. The CDR3 nucleotides are TGCAGTGTACGGACATACTATGGCTACACCTTC. Translated, it gives CSVRTYYGYTF.

This sequence joins TRBV20-1 and TRBJ2-3, with D unclear. Germline V gene lookup returns CDR1 DFQATT and CDR2 SNEGSKA (reference sequence). V lost 6 bases to trimming and J lost 0 bases, with 13 bases between them. The CDR3 is 14 residues long. DNA of the CDR3: TGCAGTGCAAAGACTGATACTAGCACAGATACGCAGTATTTT. Amino acid sequence: CSAKTDTSTDTQYF.

This clonotype was picked up a small number of times. The chain links TRBV4-3 to TRBJ2-3; D perhaps matches TRBD2 (6 bases). Germline V lookup: CDR1 LGHNA, CDR2 YSLEER. The CDR3 is 17 amino acids. The V and J ends lost 0 bases and 3 bases respectively, with 16 bases between them. Written as DNA, the CDR3 is TGCGCCAGCAGCCAAGATGTTGGAAGCGGGTCGACAGATACGCAGTATTTT. This encodes CASSQDVGSGSTDTQYF.

This clonotype was found a few times. This sequence joins TRBV11-2 and TRBJ2-5; 9 bases line up with TRBD2. Germline V gene lookup returns CDR1 SGHAT and CDR2 FQNNGV. The CDR3 is 17 residues long. With V trimmed by 6 bases and J by 2 bases, 13 bases remained unmatched. This chain's CDR3 is CASSLWRRGGLQETQYF. The CDR3 DNA reads as TGTGCCAGCAGTCTGTGGCGGCGGGGGGGTTTACAAGAGACCCAGTACTTC.

This clonotype was observed at least ten times. Here the CDR3 reads CASSPTGGISYEQYF. The DNA of the CDR3 is TGTGCCAGCAGCCCGACAGGGGGCATATCCTACGAGCAGTACTTC. The chain has TRBV3-1 and TRBJ2-7, with TRBD1 identical over 10 bases. With 4 bases clipped from V and 1 base from J, the junction kept 4 bases outside the gene matches. The CDR3 is 15 residues long. Germline CDR1 is LGHDT and CDR2 is YNNKEL (reference sequence).

This clonotype was detected ten times or more. A junction boundary mismatches the germline segment, possibly from a read error. The chain links TRBV5-1 to TRBJ2-7; no firm D call. Germline V lookup: CDR1 SGHRS, CDR2 YFSETQ. The CDR3 loop spans 14 amino acids. The CDR3 protein is CASSLSGPTYEQYF. CDR3 coding DNA: TGTGCCAGCAGCTTATCTGGGCCGACCTACGAGCAGTACTTC.

Here the CDR3 DNA reads TGTGCCAGCCAGGGTACGACACTTATGAACACTGAAGCTTTCTTT. Its protein product is CASQGTTLMNTEAFF. The chain is built from TRBV6-6 and TRBJ1-1; possible D gene TRBD1, 5 bases. This CDR3 has 15 amino acids. V gave up 8 bases and J gave up 0 bases, with 16 bases separating them. The germline V gene encodes CDR1 MNHNY and CDR2 SVGAGI (reference sequence).

The chain is built from TRBV6-2 or TRBV6-3 and TRBJ2-1; possibly TRBD2 for D (6 bases). V was shortened by 0 bases and J by 0 bases, with 12 bases between the two germline ends. Looked up from germline, CDR1 is MNHEY and CDR2 is SVGEGT. The CDR3 sequence is 17 residues long. CDR3 coding DNA: TGTGCCAGCAGTTACTCGACCGGGACTTCCTCCTACAATGAGCAGTTCTTC. Translating gives CASSYSTGTSSYNEQFF.

This chain joins TRBV27 and TRBJ1-2; D remains unclear. Germline assignment: CDR1 MNHEY and CDR2 SMNVEV (reference sequence). The CDR3 is 12 residues long. V gave up 7 bases and J gave up 6 bases, with 12 bases separating them. The CDR3: CASNPGSDGYTF. The CDR3 DNA reads as TGTGCCAGCAACCCAGGATCGGATGGCTACACCTTC.

V and J are TRBV4-1 and TRBJ2-1; TRBD2 might be the D (6 bases). CDR3 length: 16 residues. The germline V gene has CDR1 MGHRA and CDR2 YSYEKL. The V gene lost 0 bases and the J gene lost 6 bases, with 15 bases spanning the gap. CDR3 loop: CASSQDGTSPGNEQFF. The CDR3 coding sequence is TGCGCCAGCAGCCAAGATGGGACTTCCCCGGGCAATGAGCAGTTCTTC.

The V and J genes are TRBV4-3 and TRBJ2-1; D perhaps matches TRBD2 (6 bases). The V end lost 1 base, the J end lost 6 bases, and 16 bases lay between the germline ends. The CDR3 sequence is 16 residues long. The germline gives CDR1 LGHNA, CDR2 YSLEER. CDR3 loop: CASSQGLASKSNEQFF. CDR3 nucleotide sequence: TGCGCCAGCAGCCAAGGGCTAGCGTCTAAGTCCAATGAGCAGTTCTTC.

The rearrangement links TRBV7-3 to TRBJ1-2; TRBD1 is a possible D gene (6 bases). Germline V gene lookup returns CDR1 SGHTA and CDR2 FQGTGA. The germline V and J ends were trimmed by 10 bases and 7 bases, with 16 bases remaining between them. CDR3 length: 12 amino acids. For the CDR3, the DNA is TGTGCCACTAACCCCGGGGGGCGTGGCTACACCTTC. It codes for CATNPGGRGYTF. The whole variable domain, remainder taken from reference TRBV7-3 and TRBJ1-2, is GAGVSQTPSNKVTEKGKYVELRCDPISGHTALYWYRQSLGQGPEFLIYFQGTGAADDSGLPNDRFFAVRPEGSVSTLKIQRTERGDSAVYLCATNPGGRGYTFGSGTRLTVV.

This clonotype was found a few times. The V gene is TRBV7-2, the J gene TRBJ1-1; 8 positions agree with TRBD1. CDR3 length: 14 residues. The germline V gene encodes CDR1 SGHTA and CDR2 FQGNSA. V lost 5 bases and J lost 4; bases outside the gene matches: 6. CDR3 amino acids: CASSGTGGGTEAFF. In DNA, the CDR3 is TGTGCCAGCAGCGGCACAGGGGGAGGCACTGAAGCTTTCTTT.

J is TRBJ2-4 and V is TRBV3-1; possible D gene TRBD2, 6 bases. The closer fit of TRBJ2-7 to the DNA end suggests the J call may be wrong. CDR1 LGHDT and CDR2 YNNKEL come from the germline V gene (reference sequence). CDR3 length: 13 amino acids. The CDR3 reads CASSRVAAGEQYF. As DNA, the CDR3 is TGTGCCAGCAGCCGGGTCGCAGCGGGCGAGCAGTACTTC.

This clonotype showed up just a few times. The chain couples TRBV5-1 to TRBJ1-1, with 11 nucleotides matching TRBD1. Trimming cost V 9 bases and J 8 bases; bases outside gene matches: 15. This CDR3 has 15 amino acids. Germline V CDR1 and CDR2: SGHRS, YFSETQ. The CDR3 nucleotides are TGCGCCACCGCAAATGGACAGGGGGCATCGGCAGAAGCTTTCTTT. Translated: CATANGQGASAEAFF.

This chain joins TRBV20-1 and TRBJ2-2, with no clear D. The V gene lost 5 bases and the J gene lost 2 bases, with 9 bases spanning the gap. The CDR3 totals 13 residues. Germline CDR1 is DFQATT and CDR2 is SNEGSKA (reference sequence). The CDR3 reads CSAHRPNTGELFF. CDR3 DNA sequence: TGCAGTGCTCACAGACCTAACACCGGGGAGCTGTTTTTT.

This clonotype was observed a handful of times. The chain links TRBV7-2 to TRBJ1-3; no firm D call. The ends were cut back, 3 bases at V and 0 bases at J, with 12 bases in the middle. Germline V gene data show CDR1 as SGHTA and CDR2 as FQGNSA. The CDR3 has 16 amino acids. CDR3 residues: CASSFETHSSGNTIYF. The CDR3 DNA sequence: TGTGCCAGCAGCTTTGAGACACACAGCTCTGGAAACACCATATATTTT.

This clonotype occurred a few times. The CDR3 nucleotides read TGTGCCAGTAAGAAGCGGGAGGCACCCACAGATACGCAGTATTTT. It translates to CASKKREAPTDTQYF. The genes are TRBV12-3 or TRBV12-4 and TRBJ2-3; 9 nucleotides match TRBD2. V shed 9 bases and J 2 bases; nucleotides not matched to a gene: 9. This CDR3 has 15 residues.

This clonotype was detected a few times. The rearrangement uses TRBV7-2 and TRBJ1-2; D ambiguous. CDR3 size: 11 residues. The germline V gene encodes CDR1 SGHTA and CDR2 FQGNSA. Trimming pared 10 bases from V and 4 bases from J, leaving 10 bases between. CDR3 sequence: CAKPAAYGYTF. The CDR3 bases are TGTGCCAAACCCGCGGCCTATGGCTACACCTTC.

Only a few counts were recorded for this clonotype. CDR3 sequence: CASLWGAANEQFF. In DNA, the CDR3 is TGTGCTAGCCTTTGGGGGGCGGCGAATGAGCAGTTCTTC. The gene calls are TRBV12-5 and TRBJ2-1; D tentatively fits TRBD1 or TRBD2 (6 bases each). Germline V lookup: CDR1 LGHNT, CDR2 FRNRAP. The V gene lost 9 bases and the J gene lost 7 bases, with 16 bases spanning the gap. There are 13 residues in the CDR3.

Ten or more counts support this clonotype. This sequence joins TRBV27 and TRBJ2-7; 7 nucleotides agree with TRBD1. The trim removed 6 bases at V and 4 bases at J, leaving 6 bases unmatched. The V gene's germline CDR1 is MNHEY and CDR2 SMNVEV (reference sequence). The CDR3 length is 13 residues. The CDR3, as DNA: TGTGCCAGCAGACGGGACAGTTTTTACGAGCAGTACTTC. It is translated as CASRRDSFYEQYF.

V usage is TRBV3-1 and J usage is TRBJ1-2; no reliable D call. From germline, CDR1 is LGHDT and CDR2 YNNKEL (reference sequence). This CDR3 region has 13 residues. V was cut by 1 base and J by 7 bases, with 10 bases left in between. This CDR3 reads CASSQVLSGGYTF. CDR3 nucleotides: TGTGCCAGCAGCCAAGTCTTGTCGGGTGGCTACACCTTC.

This clonotype was counted between two and nine times. V and J are TRBV5-1 and TRBJ1-6, with 10 bases fitting TRBD1. The CDR3 runs 15 residues. The ends lost 4 bases at V and 8 bases at J; junction bases unmatched: 6. Germline V gives CDR1 SGHRS, CDR2 YFSETQ. The CDR3 DNA reads as TGCGCCAGCAGCGGGGACAGGGGATGGGATTCACCCCTCCACTTT. Protein: CASSGDRGWDSPLHF.

The chain recombines TRBV3-1 with TRBJ2-7; 9 nucleotides match TRBD2. Germline V lookup: CDR1 LGHDT, CDR2 YNNKEL (reference sequence). Trimming took 3 bases from V and 4 from J; bases not matched to a gene: 10. The length of the CDR3 is 16 residues. CDR3 protein: CASSHPSGTSTYEQYF. The CDR3 nucleotides read TGTGCCAGCAGCCACCCCTCCGGGACTAGCACGTACGAGCAGTACTTC.